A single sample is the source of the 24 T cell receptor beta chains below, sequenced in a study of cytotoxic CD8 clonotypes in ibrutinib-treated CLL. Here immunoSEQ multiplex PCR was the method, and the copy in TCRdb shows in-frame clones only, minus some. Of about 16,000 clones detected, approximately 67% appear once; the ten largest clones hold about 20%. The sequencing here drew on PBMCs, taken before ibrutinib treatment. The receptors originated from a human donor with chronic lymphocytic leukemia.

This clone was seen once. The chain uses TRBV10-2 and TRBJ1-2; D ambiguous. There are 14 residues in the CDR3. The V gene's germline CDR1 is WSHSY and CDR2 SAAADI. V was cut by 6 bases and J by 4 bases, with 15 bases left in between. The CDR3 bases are TGCGCCAGCAGACACTCGGACGGGGTCTATGGCTACACCTTC. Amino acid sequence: CASRHSDGVYGYTF.

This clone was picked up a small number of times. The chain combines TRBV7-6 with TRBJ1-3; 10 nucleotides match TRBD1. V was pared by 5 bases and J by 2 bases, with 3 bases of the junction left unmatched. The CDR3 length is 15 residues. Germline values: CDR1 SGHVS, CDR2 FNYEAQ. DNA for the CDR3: TGTGCCAGCAGCCCCGGGACAGGGGCTGGAAACACCATATATTTT. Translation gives CASSPGTGAGNTIYF.

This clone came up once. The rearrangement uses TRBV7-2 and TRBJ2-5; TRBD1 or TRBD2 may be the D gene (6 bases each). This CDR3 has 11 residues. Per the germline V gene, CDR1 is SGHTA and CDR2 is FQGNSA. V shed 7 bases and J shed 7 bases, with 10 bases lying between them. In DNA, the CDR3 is TGTGCCAGCACACAGGGAGGGACCCAGTACTTC. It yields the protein CASTQGGTQYF. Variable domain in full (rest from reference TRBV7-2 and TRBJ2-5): GAGVSQSPSNKVTEKGKDVELRCDPISGHTALYWYRQSLGQGLEFLIYFQGNSAPDKSGLPSDRFSAERTGGSVSTLTIQRTQQEDSAVYLCASTQGGTQYFGPGTRLLVL.

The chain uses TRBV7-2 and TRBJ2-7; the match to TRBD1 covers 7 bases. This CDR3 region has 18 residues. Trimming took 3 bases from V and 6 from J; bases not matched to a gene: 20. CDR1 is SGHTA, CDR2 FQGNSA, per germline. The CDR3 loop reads CASSFGTEPTAIPGEQYF. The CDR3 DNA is TGTGCCAGCAGCTTCGGGACAGAGCCCACCGCGATCCCAGGCGAGCAGTACTTC.

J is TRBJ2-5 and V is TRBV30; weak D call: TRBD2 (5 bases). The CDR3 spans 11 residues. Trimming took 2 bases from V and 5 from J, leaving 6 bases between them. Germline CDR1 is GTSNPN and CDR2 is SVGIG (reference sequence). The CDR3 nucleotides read TGTGCCTGGAGTTCGGGGGAGACCCAGTACTTC. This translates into CAWSSGETQYF.

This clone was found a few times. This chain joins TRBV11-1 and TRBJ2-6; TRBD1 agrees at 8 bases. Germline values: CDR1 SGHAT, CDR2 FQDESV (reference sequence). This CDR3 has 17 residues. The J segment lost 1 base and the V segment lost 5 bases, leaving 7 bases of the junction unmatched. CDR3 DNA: TGTGCCAGCAGCGCGGGACAGGCCCAGTCTGGGGCCAACGTCCTGACTTTC. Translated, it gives CASSAGQAQSGANVLTF.

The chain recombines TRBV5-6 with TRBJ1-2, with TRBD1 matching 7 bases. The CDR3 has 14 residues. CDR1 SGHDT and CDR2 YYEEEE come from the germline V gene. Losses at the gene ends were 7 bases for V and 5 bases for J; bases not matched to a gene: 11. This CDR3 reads CASATGQLNYGYTF. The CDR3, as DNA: TGTGCCAGCGCTACGGGACAGCTGAATTATGGCTACACCTTC.

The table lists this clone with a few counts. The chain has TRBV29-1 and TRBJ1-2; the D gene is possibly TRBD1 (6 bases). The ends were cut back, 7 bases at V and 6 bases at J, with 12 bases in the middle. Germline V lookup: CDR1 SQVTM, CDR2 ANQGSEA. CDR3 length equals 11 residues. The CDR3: CSAAGGDGYTF. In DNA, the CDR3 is TGCAGCGCAGCGGGGGGCGATGGCTACACCTTC.

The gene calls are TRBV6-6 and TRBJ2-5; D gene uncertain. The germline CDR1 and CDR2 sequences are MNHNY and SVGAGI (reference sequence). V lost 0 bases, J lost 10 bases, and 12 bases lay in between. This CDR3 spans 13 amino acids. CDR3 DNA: TGTGCCAGCAGTTACTCGAACACTCCGAACCAGTACTTC. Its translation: CASSYSNTPNQYF.

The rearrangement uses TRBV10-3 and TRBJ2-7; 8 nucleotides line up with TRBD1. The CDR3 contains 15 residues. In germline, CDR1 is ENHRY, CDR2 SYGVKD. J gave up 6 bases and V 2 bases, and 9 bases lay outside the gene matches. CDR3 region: CAISETAGGGREQYF. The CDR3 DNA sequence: TGTGCCATCAGTGAGACGGCAGGGGGCGGACGCGAGCAGTACTTC.

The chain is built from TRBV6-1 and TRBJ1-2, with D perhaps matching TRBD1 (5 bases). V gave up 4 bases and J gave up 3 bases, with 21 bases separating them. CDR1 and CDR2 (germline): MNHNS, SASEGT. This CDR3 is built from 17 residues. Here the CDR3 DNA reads TGTGCCAGCAGTGCCAGGGACGGAGGCATCTTCGACTATGGCTACACCTTC. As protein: CASSARDGGIFDYGYTF.

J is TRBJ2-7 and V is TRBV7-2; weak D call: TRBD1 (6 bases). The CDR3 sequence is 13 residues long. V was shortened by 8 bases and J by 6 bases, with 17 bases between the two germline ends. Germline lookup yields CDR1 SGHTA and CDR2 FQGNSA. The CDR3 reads CASQKAGAPEQYF. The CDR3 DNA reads TGTGCCAGCCAAAAGGCAGGGGCCCCCGAGCAGTACTTC.

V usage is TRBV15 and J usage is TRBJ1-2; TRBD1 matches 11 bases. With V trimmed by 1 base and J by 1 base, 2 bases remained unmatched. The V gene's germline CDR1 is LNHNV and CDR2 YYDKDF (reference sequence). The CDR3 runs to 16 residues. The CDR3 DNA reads TGTGCCACCAGCAGAGTGGGGACAGGGGGTAACTATGGCTACACCTTC. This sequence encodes CATSRVGTGGNYGYTF.

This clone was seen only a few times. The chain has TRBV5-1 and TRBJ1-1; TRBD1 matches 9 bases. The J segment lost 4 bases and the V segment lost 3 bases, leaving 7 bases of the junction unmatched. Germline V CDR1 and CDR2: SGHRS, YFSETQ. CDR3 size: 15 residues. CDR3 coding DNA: TGCGCCAGCAGCTCACAGGGGGCTTGGATCACTGAAGCTTTCTTT. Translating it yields CASSSQGAWITEAFF. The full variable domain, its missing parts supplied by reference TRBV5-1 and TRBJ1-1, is KAGVTQTPRYLIKTRGQQVTLSCSPISGHRSVSWYQQTPGQGLQFLFEYFSETQRNKGNFPGRFSGRQFSNSRSEMNVSTLELGDSALYLCASSSQGAWITEAFFGQGTRLTVV.

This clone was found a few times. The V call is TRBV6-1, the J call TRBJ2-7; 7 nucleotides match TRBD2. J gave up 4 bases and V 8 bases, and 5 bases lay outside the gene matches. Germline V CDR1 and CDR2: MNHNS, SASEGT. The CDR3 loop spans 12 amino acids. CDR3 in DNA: TGTGCCAGCTGGGAGGGGCGGTACGAGCAGTACTTC. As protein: CASWEGRYEQYF.

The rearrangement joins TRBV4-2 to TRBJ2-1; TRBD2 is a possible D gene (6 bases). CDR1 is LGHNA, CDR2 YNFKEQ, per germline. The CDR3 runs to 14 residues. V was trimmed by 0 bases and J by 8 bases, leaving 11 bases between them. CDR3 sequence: CASSQDPGGDEQFF. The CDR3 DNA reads TGTGCCAGCAGCCAAGACCCCGGGGGAGATGAGCAGTTCTTC.

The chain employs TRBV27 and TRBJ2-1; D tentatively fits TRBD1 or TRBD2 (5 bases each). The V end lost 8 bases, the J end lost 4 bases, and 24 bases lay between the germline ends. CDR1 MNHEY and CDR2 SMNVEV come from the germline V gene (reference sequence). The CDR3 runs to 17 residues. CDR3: CASRYRGGPNSYNEQFF. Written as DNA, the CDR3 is TGTGCCAGCCGCTATCGTGGGGGACCAAACAGTTACAATGAGCAGTTCTTC.

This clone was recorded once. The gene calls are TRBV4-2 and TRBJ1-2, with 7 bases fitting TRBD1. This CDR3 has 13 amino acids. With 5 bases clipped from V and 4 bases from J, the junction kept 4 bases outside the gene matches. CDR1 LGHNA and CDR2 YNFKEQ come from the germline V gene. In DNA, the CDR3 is TGTGCCAGCAGCGAAGGGGGCAGCTATGGCTACACCTTC. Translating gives CASSEGGSYGYTF.

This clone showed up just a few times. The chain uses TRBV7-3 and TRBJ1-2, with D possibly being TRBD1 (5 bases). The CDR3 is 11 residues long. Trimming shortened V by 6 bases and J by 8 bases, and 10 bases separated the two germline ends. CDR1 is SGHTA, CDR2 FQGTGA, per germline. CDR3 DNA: TGTGCCAGCAGTGCAGGGCAAGGCTACACCTTC. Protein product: CASSAGQGYTF.

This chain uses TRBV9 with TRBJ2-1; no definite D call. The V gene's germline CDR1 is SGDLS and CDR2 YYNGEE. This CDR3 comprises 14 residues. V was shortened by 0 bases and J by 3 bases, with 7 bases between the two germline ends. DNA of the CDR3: TGTGCCAGCAGCGTAGTAACGGTCTACAATGAGCAGTTCTTC. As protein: CASSVVTVYNEQFF.

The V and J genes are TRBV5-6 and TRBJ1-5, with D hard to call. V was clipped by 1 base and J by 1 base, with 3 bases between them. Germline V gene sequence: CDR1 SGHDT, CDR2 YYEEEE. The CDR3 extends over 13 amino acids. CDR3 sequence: CASSLTSNQPQHF. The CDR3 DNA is TGTGCCAGCAGCTTGACCAGCAATCAGCCCCAGCATTTT.

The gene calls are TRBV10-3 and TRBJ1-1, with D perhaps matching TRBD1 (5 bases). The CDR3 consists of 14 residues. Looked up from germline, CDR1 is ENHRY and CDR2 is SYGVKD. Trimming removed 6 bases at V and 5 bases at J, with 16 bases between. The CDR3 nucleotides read TGTGCCATCAGCCCGACCTCGGGGGGGACTGAAGCTTTCTTT. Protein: CAISPTSGGTEAFF.

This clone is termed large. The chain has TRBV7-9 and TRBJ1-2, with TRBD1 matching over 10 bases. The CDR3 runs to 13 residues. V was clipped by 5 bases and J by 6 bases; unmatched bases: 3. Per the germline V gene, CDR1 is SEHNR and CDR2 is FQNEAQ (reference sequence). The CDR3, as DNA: TGTGCCAGCAGCCGGGGACAGGGGAATGGCTACACCTTC. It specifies CASSRGQGNGYTF.

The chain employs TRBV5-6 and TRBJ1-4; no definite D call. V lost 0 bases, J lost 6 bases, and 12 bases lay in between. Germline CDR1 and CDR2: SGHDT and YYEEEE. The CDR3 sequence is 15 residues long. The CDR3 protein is CASSLAGSLYEKLFF. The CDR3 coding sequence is TGTGCCAGCAGCTTGGCGGGGAGCCTATATGAAAAACTGTTTTTT. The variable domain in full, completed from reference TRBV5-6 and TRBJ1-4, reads DAGVTQSPTHLIKTRGQQVTLRCSPKSGHDTVSWYQQALGQGPQFIFQYYEEEERQRGNFPDRFSGHQFPNYSSELNVNALLLGDSALYLCASSLAGSLYEKLFFGSGTQLSVL.